This T cell receptor beta chain comes out of a study of neurological immune-mediated disorders. The study, taken as a whole, reports: Neither clinical nor MRI features were found to be associated with the multiple sclerosis repertoire cluster.

It was by 5'RACE with 10-nucleotide random UMIs that the cDNA was made. TCRdb re-derived calls from the 5' RACE reads in MiXCR, one entry per CDR3 protein. The sample has 20,000 to 30,000 distinct CDR3 sequences, 2.5% seen once. With respect to this clonotype: The antigen is unknown.

The CDR3 runs 18 residues. The V segment lost 2 bases and the J segment 3 bases; nucleotides outside the gene matches: 14. From germline, CDR1 is ENHRY and CDR2 SYGVKD. The chain joins TRBV10-3 to TRBJ2-3; TRBD2 matches at 7 bases. The receptor was derived from a woman aged 50 to 65 with multiple sclerosis. Input material: PBMCs. CDR3 in amino acids: CAISEGEAGSLGTDTQYF. CDR3 bases: TGTGCCATCAGTGAGGGGGAAGCGGGGAGCCTAGGGACAGATACGCAGTATTTT.